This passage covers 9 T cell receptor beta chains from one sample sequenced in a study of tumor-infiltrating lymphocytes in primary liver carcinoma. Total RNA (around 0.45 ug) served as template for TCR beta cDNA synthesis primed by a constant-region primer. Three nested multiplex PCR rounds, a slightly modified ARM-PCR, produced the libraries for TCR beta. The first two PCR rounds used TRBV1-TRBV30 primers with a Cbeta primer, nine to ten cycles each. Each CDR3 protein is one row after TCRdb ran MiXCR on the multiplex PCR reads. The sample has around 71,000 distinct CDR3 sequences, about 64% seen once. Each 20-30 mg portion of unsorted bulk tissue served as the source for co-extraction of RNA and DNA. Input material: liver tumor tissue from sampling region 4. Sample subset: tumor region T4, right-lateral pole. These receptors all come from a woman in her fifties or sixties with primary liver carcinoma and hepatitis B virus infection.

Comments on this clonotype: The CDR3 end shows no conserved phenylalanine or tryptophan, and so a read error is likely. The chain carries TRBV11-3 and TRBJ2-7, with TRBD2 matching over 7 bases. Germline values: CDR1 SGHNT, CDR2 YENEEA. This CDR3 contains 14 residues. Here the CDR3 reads CAGSLSGREHEQYY. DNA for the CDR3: TGTGCCGGCAGCTTAAGCGGGCGGGAGCATGAGCAGTACTAC.

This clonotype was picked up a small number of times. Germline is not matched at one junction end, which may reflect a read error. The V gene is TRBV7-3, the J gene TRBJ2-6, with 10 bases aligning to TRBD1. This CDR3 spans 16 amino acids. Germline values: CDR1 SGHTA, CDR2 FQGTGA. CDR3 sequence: CASSYGTGAGANVLTF. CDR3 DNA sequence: TGTGCTAGCAGTTATGGGACAGGGGCTGGGGCCAACGTCCTGACTTTC.

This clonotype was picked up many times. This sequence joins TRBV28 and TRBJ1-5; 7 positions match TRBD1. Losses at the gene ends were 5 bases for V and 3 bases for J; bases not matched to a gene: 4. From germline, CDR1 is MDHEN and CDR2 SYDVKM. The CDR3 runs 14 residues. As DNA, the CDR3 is TGTGCCAGCAGTCAACAGGGGTTCAATCAGCCCCAGCATTTT. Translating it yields CASSQQGFNQPQHF.

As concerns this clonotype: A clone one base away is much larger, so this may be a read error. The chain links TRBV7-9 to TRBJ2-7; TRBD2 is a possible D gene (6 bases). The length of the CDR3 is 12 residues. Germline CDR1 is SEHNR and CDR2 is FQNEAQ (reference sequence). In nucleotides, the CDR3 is TGTGCCGGCAGATCAGCGGGCGTCGAGCAGTACTTC. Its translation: CAGRSAGVEQYF. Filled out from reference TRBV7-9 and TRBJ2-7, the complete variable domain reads DTGVSQNPRHKITKRGQNVTFRCDPISEHNRLYWYRQTLGQGPEFLTYFQNEAQLEKSRLLSDRFSAERPKGSFSTLEIQRTEQGDSAMYLCAGRSAGVEQYFGPGTRLTVT.

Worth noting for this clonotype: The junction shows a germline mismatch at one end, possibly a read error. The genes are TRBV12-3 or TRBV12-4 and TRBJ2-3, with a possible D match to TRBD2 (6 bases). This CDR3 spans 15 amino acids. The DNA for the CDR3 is TGTCCCAGCAGTTCTGGAGGACTAACCACAGATACGCAGTATTTT. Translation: CPSSSGGLTTDTQYF.

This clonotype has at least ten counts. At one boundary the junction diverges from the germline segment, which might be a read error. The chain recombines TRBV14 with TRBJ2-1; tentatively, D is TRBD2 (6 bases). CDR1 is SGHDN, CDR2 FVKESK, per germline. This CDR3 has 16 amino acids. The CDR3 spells CGSSQDRERTRKPQFF. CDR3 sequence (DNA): TGTGGCAGCAGCCAAGATCGGGAGCGAACTCGCAAACCCCAGTTCTTC.

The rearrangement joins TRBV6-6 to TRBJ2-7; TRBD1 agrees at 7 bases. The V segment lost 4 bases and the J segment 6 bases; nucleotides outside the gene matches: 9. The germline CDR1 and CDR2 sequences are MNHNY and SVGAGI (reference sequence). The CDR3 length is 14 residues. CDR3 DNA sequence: TGTGCCAGCAGTTGCTTGACAGGGCAGGGCGAGCAGTACTTC. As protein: CASSCLTGQGEQYF.

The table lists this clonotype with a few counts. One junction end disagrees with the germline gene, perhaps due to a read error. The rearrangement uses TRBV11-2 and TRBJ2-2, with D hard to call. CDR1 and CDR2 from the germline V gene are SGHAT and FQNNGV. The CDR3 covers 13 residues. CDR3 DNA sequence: TGTGCCGGCAGCTTAGATAGGATTGGGGAACTGTTTTTT. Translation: CAGSLDRIGELFF.

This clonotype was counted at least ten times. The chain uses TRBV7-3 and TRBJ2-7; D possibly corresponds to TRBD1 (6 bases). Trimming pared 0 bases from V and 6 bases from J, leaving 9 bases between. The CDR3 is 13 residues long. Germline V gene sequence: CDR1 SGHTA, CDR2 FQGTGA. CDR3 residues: CASSLTTGTEQYF. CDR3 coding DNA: TGTGCCAGCAGCTTAACTACAGGGACCGAGCAGTACTTC.